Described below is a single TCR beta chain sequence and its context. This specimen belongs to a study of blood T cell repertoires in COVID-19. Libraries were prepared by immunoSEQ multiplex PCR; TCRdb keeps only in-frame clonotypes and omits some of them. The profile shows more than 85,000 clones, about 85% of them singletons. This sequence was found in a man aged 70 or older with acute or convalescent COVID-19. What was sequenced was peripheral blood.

CDR3 sequence: CSVTSGGSTQYF. CDR3 nucleotide sequence: TGCAGCGTCACCTCTGGAGGGAGTACCCAGTACTTC. V is TRBV29-1 and J is TRBJ2-5, with D tentatively TRBD2 (6 bases). V lost 6 bases and J lost 8, with 16 bases in between. Germline CDR1 reads SQVTM; CDR2 reads ANQGSEA. The CDR3 runs to 12 residues.